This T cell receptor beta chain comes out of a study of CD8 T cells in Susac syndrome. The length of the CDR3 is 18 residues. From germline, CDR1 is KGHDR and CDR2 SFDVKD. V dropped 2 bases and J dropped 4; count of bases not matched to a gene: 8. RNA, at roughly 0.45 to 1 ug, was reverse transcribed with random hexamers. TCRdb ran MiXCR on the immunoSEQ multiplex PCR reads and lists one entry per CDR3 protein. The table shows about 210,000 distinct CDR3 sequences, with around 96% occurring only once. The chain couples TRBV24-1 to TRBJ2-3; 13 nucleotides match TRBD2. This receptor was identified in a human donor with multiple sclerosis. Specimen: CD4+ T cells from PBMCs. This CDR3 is CATSDSRGLAGIADTQYF. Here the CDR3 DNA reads TGTGCCACCAGTGATTCAAGGGGACTAGCGGGGATCGCAGATACGCAGTATTTT.